The 32 T cell receptor beta chains presented below share a single source sample, sequenced in a study of spatial heterogeneity in lung cancer (dated by TCRdb to between 2018 and 2021). The time point label of this sample denotes: blood at routine non-recurrence follow-up after resection. The library was built by means of 5' RACE. The reads were generated on a NextSeq 500. The public reads were reanalyzed by TCRdb: fastp trimming at Q25, MiXCR alignment, in-frame beta chains only. When rows share a CDR3 protein, they turn into one entry using the most common DNA and genes. Across this sample there are about 19,000 distinct CDR3 sequences, with 9% to 10% seen only once. 36% of the sample comes from the top ten. Sample: PBMCs, taken at follow-up. These receptors were collected from a female donor with early-stage non-small cell lung cancer.

The J gene is TRBJ2-7, the V gene TRBV7-2; 9 nucleotides agree with TRBD1. In germline, CDR1 is SGHTA, CDR2 FQGNSA. CDR3 length equals 15 residues. J gave up 3 bases and V 5 bases, and 8 bases lay outside the gene matches. Here the CDR3 DNA reads TGTGCCAGCAGCCCCGGGACAGGGCTCTTCTACGAGCAGTACTTC. Its protein is CASSPGTGLFYEQYF.

This clonotype has more than one count but fewer than ten. The chain is built from TRBV11-2 and TRBJ1-2; tentative D call: TRBD1 (6 bases). Between the trimmed V and J ends, which lost 6 bases and 2 bases, there was a span of 16 bases. The CDR3 contains 15 residues. Looked up from germline, CDR1 is SGHAT and CDR2 is FQNNGV. In DNA, the CDR3 is TGTGCCAGCAGTCAGAACCAGGGGAGGAACTATGGCTACACCTTC. This gives the protein CASSQNQGRNYGYTF.

The table lists this clonotype with many counts. This sequence joins TRBV7-9 and TRBJ2-5; TRBD1 aligns across 9 bases. This CDR3 comprises 15 residues. The V and J ends lost 3 bases and 1 base, in that order; junction bases with no gene match: 3. Germline V gives CDR1 SEHNR, CDR2 FQNEAQ (reference sequence). For the CDR3, the DNA is TGTGCCAGCAGCTTCCCGGACAGGGGCCAAGAGACCCAGTACTTC. Translating it yields CASSFPDRGQETQYF.

This clonotype has ten or more counts. The chain uses TRBV24-1 and TRBJ2-4; no firm D call. The CDR3 totals 12 residues. Germline assignment: CDR1 KGHDR and CDR2 SFDVKD. V lost 0 bases, J lost 7 bases, and 3 bases lay in between. The CDR3 protein is CATSDLGNIQYF. CDR3 in DNA: TGTGCCACCAGTGATTTGGGCAACATTCAGTACTTC.

A few counts support this clonotype. The chain links TRBV12-3 or TRBV12-4 to TRBJ2-2; 8 nucleotides line up with TRBD1. This CDR3 contains 14 residues. Germline trimming cut 5 bases from V and 5 bases from J; bases unmatched to any gene: 4. The CDR3 region is CASSQGARTGELFF. CDR3 nucleotide sequence: TGTGCCAGCAGTCAGGGGGCGAGGACCGGGGAGCTGTTTTTT.

This clonotype showed up many times. The chain links TRBV20-1 to TRBJ2-3, with D possibly being TRBD1 (5 bases). The CDR3 totals 16 residues. The V end lost 0 bases, the J end lost 2 bases, and 15 bases lay between the germline ends. Germline lookup yields CDR1 DFQATT and CDR2 SNEGSKA (reference sequence). The CDR3 DNA sequence: TGCAGTGCTAGAGATTGGGCAGGCGGACACACAGATACGCAGTATTTT. The encoded protein is CSARDWAGGHTDTQYF.

This clonotype has ten or more counts. The V call is TRBV4-2, the J call TRBJ2-7; a possible D gene is TRBD1 (6 bases). CDR3 length equals 16 residues. From germline, CDR1 is LGHNA and CDR2 YNFKEQ. V was cut by 4 bases and J by 5 bases, with 21 bases left in between. The CDR3 nucleotides read TGTGCCAGCAGCCTCAAATACAGGGAGCCGCGGGACGAGCAGTACTTC. It is translated as CASSLKYREPRDEQYF.

This clonotype was seen repeatedly, ten times or more. This chain connects TRBV5-1 to TRBJ2-1; TRBD1 might be the D (6 bases). In germline, CDR1 is SGHRS, CDR2 YFSETQ. The CDR3 length is 15 residues. The V and J ends lost 1 base and 5 bases respectively, with 13 bases between them. CDR3 sequence reads: CASSLRPGENNEQFF. The CDR3 nucleotides are TGCGCCAGCAGCTTGCGACCAGGGGAGAACAATGAGCAGTTCTTC. The complete variable domain, with remaining parts taken from reference TRBV5-1 and TRBJ2-1, reads KAGVTQTPRYLIKTRGQQVTLSCSPISGHRSVSWYQQTPGQGLQFLFEYFSETQRNKGNFPGRFSGRQFSNSRSEMNVSTLELGDSALYLCASSLRPGENNEQFFGPGTRLTVL.

This clonotype was observed at least ten times. The chain has TRBV7-2 and TRBJ2-4; TRBD2 aligns across 8 bases. The CDR3 has 16 amino acids. The junction had 6 bases not matched to a gene; V was cut back by 1 base and J by 4 bases. Per the germline V gene, CDR1 is SGHTA and CDR2 is FQGNSA. The CDR3, as DNA: TGTGCCAGCAGCTTAGAGGGCGGGAGGACGAAAAACATTCAGTACTTC. Translating gives CASSLEGGRTKNIQYF.

This clonotype was seen many times. The genes are TRBV4-3 and TRBJ2-7; D possibly corresponds to TRBD1 (6 bases). The V gene's germline CDR1 is LGHNA and CDR2 YSLEER. V was trimmed by 4 bases and J by 0 bases, leaving 13 bases between them. This CDR3 is 15 amino acids long. CDR3: CASSPGDGVSYEQYF. CDR3 coding DNA: TGCGCCAGCAGCCCAGGGGACGGGGTCTCCTACGAGCAGTACTTC.

This clonotype was detected many times. The chain employs TRBV5-1 and TRBJ2-3; D is unresolved. The CDR3 length is 14 residues. Germline V gene data show CDR1 as SGHRS and CDR2 as YFSETQ. Trimming cost V 4 bases and J 2 bases, with 11 bases left between them. CDR3: CASSTSRTTDTQYF. As DNA, the CDR3 is TGCGCCAGCAGCACGAGTAGGACCACAGATACGCAGTATTTT.

This clonotype was seen repeatedly, ten times or more. The J gene is TRBJ2-2, the V gene TRBV12-3 or TRBV12-4, with 14 bases lining up with TRBD2. This CDR3 comprises 18 residues. Trimming at V came to 1 base and at J to 5 bases, leaving 6 bases not matched to a gene. The CDR3 sequence: CASSLGTSGGPRTGELFF. In DNA, the CDR3 is TGTGCCAGCAGTTTAGGGACTAGCGGGGGGCCGAGGACCGGGGAGCTGTTTTTT.

This clonotype has a count of ten or more. CDR3 region: CASSSQGYGYTF. Written as DNA, the CDR3 is TGTGCCAGCAGCTCGCAGGGCTATGGCTACACCTTC. This chain connects TRBV3-1 to TRBJ1-2; possibly TRBD1 for D (5 bases). V was cut by 5 bases and J by 4 bases, with 8 bases left in between. Germline CDR1 reads LGHDT; CDR2 reads YNNKEL (reference sequence). This CDR3 is 12 amino acids long.

This clonotype has at least ten counts. The V and J genes are TRBV7-2 and TRBJ2-1; D might be TRBD2 (5 bases). The V end was cut by 6 bases, the J end by 0 bases, with 12 bases between. The V gene's germline CDR1 is SGHTA and CDR2 FQGNSA. The CDR3 runs 15 residues. CDR3 protein: CASRPGGFSYNEQFF. For the CDR3, the DNA is TGTGCCAGCAGGCCCGGAGGTTTCTCCTACAATGAGCAGTTCTTC.

Concerning this clonotype itself: A much larger clone is a single base away; this may be a read error. The V call is TRBV18, the J call TRBJ2-3; 7 bases agree with TRBD1. The J segment lost 10 bases and the V segment lost 3 bases, leaving 19 bases of the junction unmatched. The CDR3 contains 17 residues. The V gene's germline CDR1 is KGHSH and CDR2 LQKENI. The DNA of the CDR3 is TGTGCCAGCTCACCTCCCACATCCGGGACAGAAAAGGGGGCGCAGTATTTT. Translated: CASSPPTSGTEKGAQYF.

This clonotype has a count of ten or more. The chain uses TRBV9 and TRBJ2-2; D perhaps matches TRBD1 (5 bases). The CDR3 extends over 18 amino acids. V was trimmed by 6 bases and J by 0 bases, leaving 21 bases between them. Germline-derived CDR1 and CDR2 are SGDLS and YYNGEE. DNA for the CDR3: TGTGCCAGCACCCCCAATGGTCTTGAGACAGCGAACACCGGGGAGCTGTTTTTT. Residues: CASTPNGLETANTGELFF.

This clonotype came up many times. The chain links TRBV19 to TRBJ2-4; TRBD2 matches at 13 bases. The CDR3 runs to 17 residues. V gave up 6 bases and J gave up 0 bases; unmatched junction bases: 5. Germline CDR1 and CDR2: LNHDA and SQIVND (reference sequence). The CDR3 spells CASRNGTSGIAKNIQYF. The CDR3 nucleotides read TGTGCCAGTAGGAACGGGACTAGCGGGATAGCCAAAAACATTCAGTACTTC.

The sample holds a few counts of this clonotype. This sequence joins TRBV19 and TRBJ2-1, with D uncertain. Germline CDR1 LNHDA, CDR2 SQIVND (reference sequence). V was trimmed by 5 bases and J by 6 bases, leaving 2 bases between them. The CDR3 has 10 residues. DNA for the CDR3: TGTGCCAGTAGTGGCAATGAGCAGTTCTTC. Its protein is CASSGNEQFF. The full variable domain, in which reference TRBV19 and TRBJ2-1 provide the parts outside the CDR3, is DGGITQSPKYLFRKEGQNVTLSCEQNLNHDAMYWYRQDPGQGLRLIYYSQIVNDFQKGDIAEGYSVSREKKESFPLTVTSAQKNPTAFYLCASSGNEQFFGPGTRLTVL.

Many counts were recorded for this clonotype. The gene calls are TRBV20-1 and TRBJ1-2; TRBD1 might be the D (6 bases). This CDR3 spans 15 amino acids. With 5 bases removed from V and 6 bases from J, the gap between germline ends came to 22 bases. CDR1 and CDR2 (germline): DFQATT, SNEGSKA (reference sequence). CDR3: CSAPDLGGEGDGYTF. The CDR3, as DNA: TGCAGTGCTCCAGACCTAGGGGGAGAGGGGGATGGCTACACCTTC.

This clonotype is categorized as medium-sized. The chain has TRBV6-2 or TRBV6-3 and TRBJ2-2, with D hard to call. V was clipped by 7 bases and J by 2 bases, with 11 bases between them. Germline V CDR1 and CDR2: MNHEY, SVGEGT. This CDR3 contains 14 residues. The CDR3: CASKVKGNTGELFF. CDR3 sequence (DNA): TGTGCCAGCAAGGTGAAAGGCAACACCGGGGAGCTGTTTTTT.

This clonotype was seen many times. The chain joins TRBV27 to TRBJ2-7; either TRBD1 or TRBD2 may fit D (5 bases each). CDR1 is MNHEY and CDR2 is SMNVEV in the germline V gene (reference sequence). V lost 5 bases, J lost 3 bases, and 11 bases lay in between. The CDR3 totals 13 residues. In nucleotides, the CDR3 is TGTGCCAGCAGTCCCGGGACCCGCTACGAGCAGTACTTC. Encoded protein: CASSPGTRYEQYF.

This clonotype was seen at least ten times. V usage is TRBV12-3 or TRBV12-4 and J usage is TRBJ2-7; no firm D call. Trimming shortened V by 8 bases and J by 2 bases, and 13 bases separated the two germline ends. CDR3 length: 13 amino acids. CDR3 in amino acids: CASYSSRTYEQYF. In DNA form, the CDR3 reads TGTGCCAGCTATTCAAGCCGAACCTACGAGCAGTACTTC.

This clonotype was observed at least ten times. V gene TRBV4-2 combines with J gene TRBJ2-7; D possibly corresponds to TRBD1 (6 bases). V was shortened by 0 bases and J by 7 bases, with 19 bases between the two germline ends. The germline V gene has CDR1 LGHNA and CDR2 YNFKEQ. This CDR3 is built from 16 residues. CDR3: CASSQDRQGSLGEQYF. As DNA, the CDR3 is TGTGCCAGCAGCCAAGATCGTCAGGGGAGCTTAGGAGAGCAGTACTTC.

This clonotype was recorded at least ten times. The gene calls are TRBV6-5 and TRBJ1-2; D is perhaps TRBD1 (5 bases). The length of the CDR3 is 14 residues. Germline CDR1 MNHEY, CDR2 SVGAGI. Deletions cut 6 bases from V and 3 bases from J, with 14 bases between. Here the CDR3 DNA reads TGTGCCAGCAGGTCCCACGGGGGAGACTATGGCTACACCTTC. This translates into CASRSHGGDYGYTF.

J is TRBJ2-5 and V is TRBV6-2 or TRBV6-3; 8 nucleotides match TRBD2. The germline V gene has CDR1 MNHEY and CDR2 SVGEGT. J gave up 1 base and V 6 bases, and 7 bases lay outside the gene matches. The CDR3 contains 15 residues. The CDR3 loop reads CASRDHLAGQETQYF. In DNA, the CDR3 is TGTGCCAGCAGGGACCATCTAGCGGGCCAAGAGACCCAGTACTTC.

There are many counts of this clonotype. This rearrangement joins TRBV27 to TRBJ1-2; 8 positions match TRBD1. From germline, CDR1 is MNHEY and CDR2 SMNVEV (reference sequence). Germline trimming cut 0 bases from V and 8 bases from J; bases unmatched to any gene: 5. CDR3 length equals 14 residues. The CDR3, as DNA: TGTGCCAGCAGTTTATCCGTCAGGGGGCGAGGCTACACCTTC. Translation: CASSLSVRGRGYTF.

This clonotype was counted only a few times. The chain is built from TRBV2 and TRBJ2-7; D uncertain. V shed 1 base and J shed 6 bases, with 13 bases lying between them. The germline CDR1 and CDR2 sequences are SNHLY and FYNNEI. The CDR3 extends over 14 amino acids. The CDR3 sequence: CASSEGRLNLEQYF. In nucleotides, the CDR3 is TGTGCCAGCAGTGAAGGTCGCCTAAACCTCGAGCAGTACTTC.

This clonotype was seen just once. V and J are TRBV7-2 and TRBJ2-3, with D possibly TRBD1 on 5 matching bases. The CDR3 covers 17 residues. Germline V gives CDR1 SGHTA, CDR2 FQGNSA. V was trimmed by 5 bases and J by 0 bases, leaving 18 bases between them. CDR3 protein: CASSPTPLGASTDTQYF. Written as DNA, the CDR3 is TGTGCCAGCAGCCCAACCCCCCTTGGGGCAAGCACAGATACGCAGTATTTT.

This clonotype was counted ten times or more. The chain couples TRBV27 to TRBJ2-1; TRBD2 agrees at 7 bases. The CDR3 has 15 residues. The ends lost 3 bases at V and 5 bases at J; junction bases unmatched: 7. Germline assignment: CDR1 MNHEY and CDR2 SMNVEV (reference sequence). As DNA, the CDR3 is TGTGCCAGCAGTTTCTGGGCGGGAGTCGACAATGAGCAGTTCTTC. This sequence encodes CASSFWAGVDNEQFF.

This clonotype was detected ten times or more. The rearrangement joins TRBV12-3 or TRBV12-4 to TRBJ2-1; unclear D gene. V was shortened by 1 base and J by 0 bases, with 7 bases between the two germline ends. The CDR3 is 15 residues long. The CDR3 DNA follows: TGTGCCAGCAGTTTAGGGCCGAGCTCCTACAATGAGCAGTTCTTC. Protein sequence: CASSLGPSSYNEQFF.

This clonotype was seen ten or more times. This chain joins TRBV4-3 and TRBJ2-5; possibly TRBD2 for D (5 bases). This CDR3 has 15 amino acids. With 0 bases removed from V and 9 bases from J, the gap between germline ends came to 17 bases. The V gene's germline CDR1 is LGHNA and CDR2 YSLEER. The CDR3 spells CASSQDRGTFVAQYF. CDR3 in DNA: TGCGCCAGCAGCCAAGATCGGGGAACGTTCGTGGCCCAGTACTTC.

This clonotype was observed a single time. The chain uses TRBV20-1 and TRBJ1-5; tentative D call: TRBD1 (6 bases). The CDR3 is 14 amino acids. Germline CDR1 and CDR2: DFQATT and SNEGSKA (reference sequence). Trimming removed 2 bases from V and 6 bases from J, with 14 bases in between. The chain's CDR3 is CSARRQGMCQPQHF. The CDR3 bases are TGCAGTGCTAGACGGCAGGGGATGTGTCAGCCCCAGCATTTT.